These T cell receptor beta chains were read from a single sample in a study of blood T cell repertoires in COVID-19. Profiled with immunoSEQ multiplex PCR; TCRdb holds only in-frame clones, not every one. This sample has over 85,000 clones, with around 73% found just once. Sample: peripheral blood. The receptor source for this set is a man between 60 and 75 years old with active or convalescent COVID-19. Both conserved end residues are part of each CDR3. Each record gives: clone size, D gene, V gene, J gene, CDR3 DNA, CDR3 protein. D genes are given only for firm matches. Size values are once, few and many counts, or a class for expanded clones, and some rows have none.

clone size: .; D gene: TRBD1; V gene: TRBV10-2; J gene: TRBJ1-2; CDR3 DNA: TGCGCCGTTGACAGGGGCTATGGCTACACCTTC; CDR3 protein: CAVDRGYGYTF
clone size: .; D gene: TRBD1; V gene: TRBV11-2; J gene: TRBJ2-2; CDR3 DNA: TGTGCCAGCAGCTGGTCAGGGGGAAACACCGGGGAGCTGTTTTTT; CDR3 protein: CASSWSGGNTGELFF
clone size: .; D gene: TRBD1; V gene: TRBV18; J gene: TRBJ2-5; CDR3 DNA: TGTGCCAGCTCACCTGGACAGGGGGAGACCCAGTACTTC; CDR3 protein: CASSPGQGETQYF
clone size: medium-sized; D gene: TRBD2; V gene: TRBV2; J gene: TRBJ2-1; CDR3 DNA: TGTGCCAGCTCCGGGGGGGGAATGTCCTACAATGAGCAGTTCTTC; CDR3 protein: CASSGGGMSYNEQFF
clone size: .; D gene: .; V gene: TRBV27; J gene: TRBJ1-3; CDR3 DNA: TGTGCCAGCAGAAAAGCGGGGCTTCTTGGAAACACCATATATTTT; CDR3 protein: CASRKAGLLGNTIYF
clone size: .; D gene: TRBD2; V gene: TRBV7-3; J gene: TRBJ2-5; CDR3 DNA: TGTGCCAGCAGCTTGAGGGAGGGAGAGACCCAGTACTTC; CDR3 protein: CASSLREGETQYF
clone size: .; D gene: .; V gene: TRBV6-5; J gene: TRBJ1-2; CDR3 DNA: TGTGCCAGCAGCCGAACCCGCGAGGGTGGCTACACCTTC; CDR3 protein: CASSRTREGGYTF
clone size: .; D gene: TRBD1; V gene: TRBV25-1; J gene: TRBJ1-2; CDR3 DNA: TGTGCCAGCAGTGACGACAGGGTAAAGGCCTATGGCTACACCTTC; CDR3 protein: CASSDDRVKAYGYTF
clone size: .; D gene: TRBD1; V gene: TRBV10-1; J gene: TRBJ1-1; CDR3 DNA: TGCGCCAGCAGTCCCAAGCAGGGGGGAACTGAAGCTTTCTTT; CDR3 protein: CASSPKQGGTEAFF
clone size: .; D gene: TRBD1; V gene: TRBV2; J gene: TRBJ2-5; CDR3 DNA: TGTGCCAGCAGTGGCGGCAGGGGGGAGACCCAGTACTTC; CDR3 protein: CASSGGRGETQYF
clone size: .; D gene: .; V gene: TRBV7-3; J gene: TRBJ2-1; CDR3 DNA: TGTGCCAGCAGCATGGACTACCGCAATGAGCAGTTCTTC; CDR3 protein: CASSMDYRNEQFF
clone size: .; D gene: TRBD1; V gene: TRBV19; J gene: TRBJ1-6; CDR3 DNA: TGTGCCAGTAGTTCGGACAGGGGGAGCTCACCCCTCCACTTT; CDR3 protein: CASSSDRGSSPLHF
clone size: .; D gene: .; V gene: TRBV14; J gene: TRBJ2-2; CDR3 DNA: TGTGCCAGCAGCCGAGCGGCCGGGACACTAAACACCGGGGAGCTGTTTTTT; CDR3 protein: CASSRAAGTLNTGELFF
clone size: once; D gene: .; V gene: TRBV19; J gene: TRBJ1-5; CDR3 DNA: TGTGCCAGTAGTGTTGGCTATCAGCCCCAGCATTTT; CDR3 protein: CASSVGYQPQHF
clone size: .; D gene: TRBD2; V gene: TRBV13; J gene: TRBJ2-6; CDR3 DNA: TGTGCCAGCAGCCCCGGGGGAGGGATCTCTGGGGCCAACGTCCTGACTTTC; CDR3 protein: CASSPGGGISGANVLTF
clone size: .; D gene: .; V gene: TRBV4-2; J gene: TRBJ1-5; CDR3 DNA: TGTGCCAGCAGCCAAGGGGCAGGGAAAGAGCCCCAGCATTTT; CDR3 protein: CASSQGAGKEPQHF
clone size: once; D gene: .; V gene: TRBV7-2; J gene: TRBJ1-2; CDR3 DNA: TGTGCCAGCAGCTCCCAGGGGATTAGAGGCTACACCTTC; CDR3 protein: CASSSQGIRGYTF
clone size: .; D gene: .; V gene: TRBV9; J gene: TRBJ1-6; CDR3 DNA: TGTGCCAGCAGCGTAGAACAGCCAAATTCACCCCTCCACTTT; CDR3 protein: CASSVEQPNSPLHF
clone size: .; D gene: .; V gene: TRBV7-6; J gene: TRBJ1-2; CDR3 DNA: TGTGCCAGCAGCTTAGATAGTACCAGGCTTTACGGCTACACCTTC; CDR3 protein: CASSLDSTRLYGYTF
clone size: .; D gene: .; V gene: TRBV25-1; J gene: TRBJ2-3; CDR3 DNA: TGTGCCAGCAGTGACAAACACACAGATACGCAGTATTTT; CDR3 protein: CASSDKHTDTQYF
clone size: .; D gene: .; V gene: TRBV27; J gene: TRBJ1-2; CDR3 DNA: TGTGCCAGCTCCGATCACCTGAACAGAGGGATGGATGGCTACACCTTC; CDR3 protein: CASSDHLNRGMDGYTF
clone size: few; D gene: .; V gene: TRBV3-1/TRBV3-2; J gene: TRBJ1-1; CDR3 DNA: TGTGCCAGCAGCCGACAGATGAACACTGAAGCTTTCTTT; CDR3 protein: CASSRQMNTEAFF
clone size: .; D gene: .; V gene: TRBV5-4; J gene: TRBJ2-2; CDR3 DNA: TGTGCCAGCAGCTCAGCTAGTCGGACCGGGGAGCTGTTTTTT; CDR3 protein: CASSSASRTGELFF